These 12 T cell receptor beta chains were sequenced from one sample in a study of response to subunit inactivated influenza vaccine. TCRdb ran MiXCR on the RT-PCR reads and lists one entry per CDR3 protein. The sample contains approximately 530,000 distinct CDR3 sequences, 7.6% of which appear only once. The specimen was PBMCs from blood, collected around 25 months after vaccination. The receptors were sampled from a man between 50 and 75 years old who received an inactivated influenza vaccine.

This sequence joins TRBV4-1 and TRBJ1-6, with D unclear. This CDR3 is 13 amino acids long. Germline V gene lookup returns CDR1 MGHRA and CDR2 YSYEKL. The V end was cut by 1 base, the J end by 8 bases, with 6 bases between. CDR3 loop: CASSQVPDSPLHF. The CDR3 DNA reads as TGCGCCAGCAGCCAAGTCCCAGATTCACCCCTCCACTTT.

The chain employs TRBV5-1 and TRBJ2-1; 7 nucleotides agree with TRBD2. This CDR3 is 14 amino acids long. CDR1 and CDR2 from the germline V gene are SGHRS and YFSETQ. The trim removed 7 bases at V and 4 bases at J, leaving 8 bases unmatched. CDR3 DNA: TGCGCCAGCGCTACGGCTAGCGGATACAATGAGCAGTTCTTC. The encoded protein is CASATASGYNEQFF.

For this clonotype: At one end the junction does not follow the germline gene, possibly because of a read error. This chain joins TRBV3-1 and TRBJ1-1, with D possibly matching TRBD1 (5 bases). Germline V gene lookup returns CDR1 LGHDT and CDR2 YNNKEL (reference sequence). This CDR3 spans 14 amino acids. The chain's CDR3 is CASSQGGRGTEALF. CDR3 DNA sequence: TGTGCCAGCAGCCAAGGGGGTAGGGGCACTGAAGCTTTATTT.

This clonotype was seen only a few times. V is TRBV6-5 and J is TRBJ1-1, with D perhaps TRBD1 (6 bases). The CDR3 consists of 14 residues. Germline CDR1 MNHEY, CDR2 SVGAGI. V was shortened by 2 bases and J by 4 bases, with 11 bases between the two germline ends. This CDR3 reads CASSYAGGATEAFF. The CDR3 bases are TGTGCCAGCAGTTACGCGGGGGGGGCCACTGAAGCTTTCTTT.

This clonotype was counted between two and nine times. The chain uses TRBV6-1 and TRBJ2-7, with a weak D call TRBD2 (5 bases). The germline CDR1 and CDR2 sequences are MNHNS and SASEGT. V was trimmed by 6 bases and J by 0 bases, leaving 12 bases between them. There are 14 residues in the CDR3. CDR3 region: CASRGAVTSYEQYF. CDR3 in DNA: TGTGCCAGCAGAGGAGCGGTCACCTCCTACGAGCAGTACTTC.

V and J are TRBV7-9 and TRBJ2-3; 7 bases are shared with TRBD2. V shed 11 bases and J 1 base; nucleotides not matched to a gene: 3. The length of the CDR3 is 12 residues. CDR1 SEHNR and CDR2 FQNEAQ come from the germline V gene (reference sequence). CDR3 protein: CAGGVGTDTQYF. CDR3 nucleotide sequence: TGTGCCGGGGGGGTTGGCACAGATACGCAGTATTTT.

In its sample, this clonotype was seen a few times. The chain links TRBV6-2 or TRBV6-3 to TRBJ2-6; unclear D gene. The CDR3 sequence is 13 residues long. The V gene's germline CDR1 is MNHEY and CDR2 SVGEGT. Trimming shortened V by 6 bases and J by 4 bases, and 7 bases separated the two germline ends. The CDR3 nucleotides read TGTGCCAGCAGCGTGGGGGGGGCCAACGTCCTGACTTTC. Translation gives CASSVGGANVLTF.

This clonotype occurred a few times. The chain couples TRBV11-2 to TRBJ2-2; unclear D gene. Germline CDR1 and CDR2: SGHAT and FQNNGV. The CDR3 spans 16 residues. V lost 5 bases to trimming and J lost 1 base, with 14 bases between them. The CDR3 nucleotides read TGTGCCAGCAGCCCTGTGGTTCACGAGAACACCGGGGAGCTGTTTTTT. Translated, it gives CASSPVVHENTGELFF.

This clonotype was observed at least ten times. The chain is built from TRBV29-1 and TRBJ1-2, with 9 bases lining up with TRBD1. Germline CDR1 and CDR2: SQVTM and ANQGSEA. The CDR3 has 13 residues. V gave up 5 bases and J gave up 8 bases; unmatched junction bases: 9. This CDR3 is CSVLPGQGIGYTF. In nucleotides, the CDR3 is TGCAGCGTTTTGCCGGGACAGGGTATCGGCTACACCTTC.

This clonotype was seen more than once but under ten times. The gene calls are TRBV4-3 and TRBJ2-3; 11 nucleotides align to TRBD2. V gave up 0 bases and J gave up 4 bases; unmatched junction bases: 3. The CDR3 has 16 amino acids. The germline V gene has CDR1 LGHNA and CDR2 YSLEER. CDR3 region: CASSQDVAGGSDTQYF. Here the CDR3 DNA reads TGCGCCAGCAGCCAAGATGTAGCGGGAGGGTCAGATACGCAGTATTTT.

This clonotype was picked up a small number of times. The CDR3 DNA reads as TGTGCCAGCAGTGGGGGGACTAGCGGGGGCCCCAGCACAGATACGCAGTATTTT. Protein product: CASSGGTSGGPSTDTQYF. The chain links TRBV2 to TRBJ2-3; 14 bases map to TRBD2. CDR1 and CDR2 from the germline V gene are SNHLY and FYNNEI. The CDR3 spans 18 residues. Trimming at V came to 4 bases and at J to 0 bases, leaving 6 bases not matched to a gene.

This clonotype has only a few counts. The gene calls are TRBV6-2 or TRBV6-3 and TRBJ2-5; TRBD1 aligns across 12 bases. Germline CDR1 and CDR2: MNHEY and SVGEGT. The CDR3 is 16 residues long. Trimming took 2 bases from V and 5 from J; bases not matched to a gene: 6. CDR3 coding DNA: TGTGCCAGCAGTTACAACCGGGACAGGGGGCAGGAGACCCAGTACTTC. Its protein product is CASSYNRDRGQETQYF.